Listed here are 8 T cell receptor beta chains from one sample, sequenced in a study of T cells in Graves' hyperthyroidism and ophthalmopathy. RNA transcripts yielded amplified TCR beta CDR3 regions. HTBI primers were used for first-round RT-PCR of the TCR CDR3. TCRdb called the multiplex PCR reads again in MiXCR, with one record for every CDR3 protein. The sample has approximately 590,000 distinct CDR3 sequences, roughly 50% seen once. Input material: peripheral blood or thyroid tissue (not recorded which). Receptors were obtained from a young woman with Graves' hyperthyroidism.

This clonotype was observed many times. This chain connects TRBV19 to TRBJ1-1; tentative D call: TRBD1 (5 bases). The CDR3 has 13 residues. The germline V and J ends were trimmed by 3 bases and 4 bases, with 9 bases remaining between them. The germline V gene has CDR1 LNHDA and CDR2 SQIVND (reference sequence). CDR3 coding DNA: TGTGCCAGTAGTATGACAGACGGCACTGAAGCTTTCTTT. Amino acids: CASSMTDGTEAFF.

This clonotype was detected only once. The rearrangement joins TRBV10-3 to TRBJ2-5; weak D call: TRBD1 (6 bases). Germline V gene data show CDR1 as ENHRY and CDR2 as SYGVKD. V shed 6 bases and J shed 7 bases, with 9 bases lying between them. The CDR3 extends over 11 amino acids. CDR3 bases: TGTGCCATCAGGGACAGAGGGACCCAGTACTTC. It is translated as CAIRDRGTQYF.

This chain joins TRBV10-3 and TRBJ1-2, with 8 bases that match TRBD1. V trimming: 0 bases; J trimming: 5 bases; junction bases outside the gene matches: 2. Germline V gene data show CDR1 as ENHRY and CDR2 as SYGVKD. The CDR3 is made up of 14 amino acids. The CDR3 DNA follows: TGTGCCATCAGTGAGTCGGACAGGGCTTATGGCTACACCTTC. It is translated as CAISESDRAYGYTF.

The chain employs TRBV2 and TRBJ2-5; D is perhaps TRBD2 (5 bases). CDR3 length: 14 residues. V lost 7 bases, J lost 0 bases, and 12 bases lay in between. The germline V gene encodes CDR1 SNHLY and CDR2 FYNNEI. CDR3: CASMERKYQETQYF. CDR3 sequence (DNA): TGTGCCAGCATGGAGCGGAAGTACCAAGAGACCCAGTACTTC.

Points on this clonotype: Mismatch with germline at one junction end may stem from a read error. The rearrangement uses TRBV5-4 and TRBJ2-5, with TRBD2 matching 9 bases. Germline CDR1 SGHNT, CDR2 YYREEE (reference sequence). This CDR3 region has 15 residues. The chain's CDR3 is CASSPEAGGQETQYF. Written as DNA, the CDR3 is TGCGCCAGCAGCCCAGAAGCGGGGGGACAAGAGACCCAGTACTTC. Based on the CDR3 plus reference TRBV5-4 and TRBJ2-5, the full variable domain is ETGVTQSPTHLIKTRGQQVTLRCSSQSGHNTVSWYQQALGQGPQFIFQYYREEENGRGNFPPRFSGLQFPNYSSELNVNALELDDSALYLCASSPEAGGQETQYFGPGTRLLVL.

The rearrangement uses TRBV15 and TRBJ1-6; D is unresolved. Trimming removed 1 base at V and 11 bases at J, with 12 bases between. Germline V gene lookup returns CDR1 LNHNV and CDR2 YYDKDF (reference sequence). CDR3 size: 14 residues. CDR3: CATSRVAAGTPLHF. CDR3 nucleotide sequence: TGTGCCACCAGCAGAGTTGCGGCAGGCACACCCCTCCACTTT.

This chain joins TRBV2 and TRBJ2-2, with 8 bases aligning to TRBD1. The ends lost 10 bases at V and 1 base at J; junction bases unmatched: 8. The CDR3 runs 15 residues. Looked up from germline, CDR1 is SNHLY and CDR2 is FYNNEI. The chain's CDR3 is CATYRDRLNTGELFF. The CDR3 nucleotides are TGTGCCACCTATCGGGACAGGCTGAACACCGGGGAGCTGTTTTTT.

V gene TRBV7-9 combines with J gene TRBJ1-1; D is unclear. This CDR3 contains 14 residues. Germline V gives CDR1 SEHNR, CDR2 FQNEAQ (reference sequence). The V end was cut by 5 bases, the J end by 4 bases, with 14 bases between. The CDR3 loop reads CASSPPTRGTEAFF. CDR3 coding DNA: TGTGCCAGCAGCCCCCCAACACGGGGCACTGAAGCTTTCTTT.